This paragraph reports one T cell receptor beta chain. Antigen specificity is unknown. Germline CDR1 reads LGHNA; CDR2 reads YSLEER. J gave up 6 bases and V 1 base, and 6 bases lay outside the gene matches. The CDR3 is 16 residues long. This specimen belongs to a study of cytomegalovirus exposure and HLA in healthy donors. Findings of the study overall: It is likely that the observed cluster of highly shared sequence variants was a sequencing artifact.

With 60 Vbeta and 13 Jbeta primers, the PCR was carried out. TCRdb's table, derived via immunoSEQ multiplex PCR, lists solely in-frame clones and lacks some. The sample shows about 160,000 clones, 80% of them seen only once. This chain links TRBV4-3 with TRBJ2-2, with 9 bases matching TRBD1. This receptor was obtained from a woman aged 45-65 years in good health and CMV-seronegative. The sequenced material came from PBMCs. The DNA of the CDR3 is TGCGCCAGCAGCCAAGGCCCCGGGGACAGGGCCGGGGAGCTGTTTTTT. This codes for CASSQGPGDRAGELFF.